This T cell receptor (beta chain) is from a study of T cells expressing NK-cell markers. Study background: Sorted CD3+CD56+NKG2C+, CD3+CD56+NKG2C- and CD3+CD56-NKG2C+ T cells supplied TCR beta repertoires. HCMV seropositivity marked seven of the eight sequenced donors; one was seronegative.

Overall study findings and caveats: Dominant NKG2C+ clonotypes in roughly six donors made up roughly 1.0-7.0% of CD8+ T cells.

CDR3 size: 14 residues. CDR1 and CDR2 from the germline V gene are MDHEN and SYDVKM. TCRdb re-called the 5' RACE reads and catalogs CDR3 proteins one per entry, DNA excluded. This table holds a few hundred thousand distinct CDR3 sequences. Turning to this clonotype: The antigen remains undetermined.

Source material: blood T cells: a sorted CD56 or NKG2C T cell subset, CD4+ or CD8+ T cells, or bulk PBMC T cells (not recorded which). This clonotype was sampled from a man younger than 35 in good health. This chain links TRBV28 with TRBJ1-1; as DNA is missing, the TRBD1 call by TCRdb cannot be tested. The CDR3 loop is CASSPRQGNTEAFF.